This TCR beta chain comes out of a study of T cells in Graves' hyperthyroidism and ophthalmopathy. For the study at large: Peripheral blood collection took place at initial diagnosis, before any treatment.

Comment on this clonotype: The antigen remains undetermined.

Amplified regions were TCR beta CDR3 sequences from RNA transcripts. The study used the HTBI primer set for a first-round RT-PCR of the TCR CDR3. TCRdb called the multiplex PCR reads again in MiXCR, with one record for every CDR3 protein. The data contain more than 500,000 distinct CDR3 sequences, around 15% of them seen just once; the ten biggest clones take up 3.5% to 4%. Study-level results: Stable hyperthyroidism and ophthalmopathy were separated using 13 V-J signatures.

The CDR3 runs to 11 residues. Trimming removed 3 bases from V and 7 bases from J, with 7 bases in between. Germline V gene sequence: CDR1 SQVTM, CDR2 ANQGSEA. Stability of Graves' hyperthyroidism was defined as absent ophthalmopathy progression within 18 months. The receptor was isolated from a woman in her 30s with Graves' hyperthyroidism. The chain couples TRBV29-1 to TRBJ2-1, with D possibly called TRBD1 or TRBD2 (5 bases each). The sample consisted of blood. CDR3 protein: CSVDRENEQFF. CDR3 bases: TGCAGCGTTGACAGGGAGAATGAGCAGTTCTTC.